This T cell receptor beta chain originates from a study of shared clonotypes between healthy human individuals. About the study: There were three CD4 naive, three CD4 memory, two CD8 naive and one CD8 memory plates per donor.

The V gene end was trimmed by 7 bases and the J gene end by 4 bases; junction bases not matched to a gene: 10. CDR3 length: 14 amino acids. CDR1 is MNHEY, CDR2 SMNVEV, per germline (reference sequence). Template for every sorted-subset replicate PCR totaled about 0.2 ug DNA, some 30,000 T cell genomes. Method: immunoSEQ multiplex PCR; TCRdb's copy keeps in-frame clones and lacks some. The sample has 1.6 million or so clones, 98% seen once. This TCR derives from a man aged 25-45 years in good health. Sequences were obtained from naive CD4+ T cells sorted from blood. Subset: CD45RA+ positively selected. The rearrangement uses TRBV27 and TRBJ2-7, with TRBD1 matching over 7 bases. The CDR3, as DNA: TGTGCCAGCAAAATAAACAGGGGTGGGTACGAGCAGTACTTC. Translated: CASKINRGGYEQYF.